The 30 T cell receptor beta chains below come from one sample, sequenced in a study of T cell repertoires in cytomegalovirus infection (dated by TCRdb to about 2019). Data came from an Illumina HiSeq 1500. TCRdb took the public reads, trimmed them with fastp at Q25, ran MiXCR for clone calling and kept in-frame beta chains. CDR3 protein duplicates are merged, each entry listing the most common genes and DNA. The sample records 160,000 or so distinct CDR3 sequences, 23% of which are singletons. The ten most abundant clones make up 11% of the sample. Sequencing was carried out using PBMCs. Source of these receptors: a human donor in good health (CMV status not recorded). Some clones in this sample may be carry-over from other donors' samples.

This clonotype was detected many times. CDR3 in DNA: TGTGCCAGCAGCCCTACCGGGAGCCCGCGTCACACAGATACGCAGTATTTT. It codes for CASSPTGSPRHTDTQYF. The V and J genes are TRBV7-2 and TRBJ2-3; D is perhaps TRBD2 (6 bases). V was pared by 5 bases and J by 2 bases, with 20 bases between. CDR1 is SGHTA and CDR2 is FQGNSA in the germline V gene. CDR3 length: 17 residues.

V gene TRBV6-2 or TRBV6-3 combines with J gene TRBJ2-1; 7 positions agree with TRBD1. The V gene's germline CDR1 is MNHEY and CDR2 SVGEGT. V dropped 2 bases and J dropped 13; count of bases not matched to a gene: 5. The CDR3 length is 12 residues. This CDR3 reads CASSYGDREQFF. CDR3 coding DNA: TGTGCCAGCAGTTACGGAGACAGGGAACAGTTCTTC.

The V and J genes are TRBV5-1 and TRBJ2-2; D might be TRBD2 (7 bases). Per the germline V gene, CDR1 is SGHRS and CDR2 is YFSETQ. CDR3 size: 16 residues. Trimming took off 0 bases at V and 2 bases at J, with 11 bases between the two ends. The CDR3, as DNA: TGCGCCAGCAGCTTGGTCGGGGGGCCCAACACCGGGGAGCTGTTTTTT. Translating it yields CASSLVGGPNTGELFF.

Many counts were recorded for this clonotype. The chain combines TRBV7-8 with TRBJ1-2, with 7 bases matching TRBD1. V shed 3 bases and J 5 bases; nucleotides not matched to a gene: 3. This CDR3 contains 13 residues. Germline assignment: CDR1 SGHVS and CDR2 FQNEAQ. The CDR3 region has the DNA TGTGCCAGCAGCTTGGGACAGCCATATGGCTACACCTTC. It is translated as CASSLGQPYGYTF.

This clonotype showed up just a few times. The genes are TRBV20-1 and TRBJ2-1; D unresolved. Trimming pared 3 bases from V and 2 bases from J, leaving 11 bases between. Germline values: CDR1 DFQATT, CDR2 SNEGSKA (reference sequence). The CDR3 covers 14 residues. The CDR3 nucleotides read TGCAGTGCTAGCGGGTCCTTGGCCTACAATGAGCAGTTCTTC. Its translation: CSASGSLAYNEQFF.

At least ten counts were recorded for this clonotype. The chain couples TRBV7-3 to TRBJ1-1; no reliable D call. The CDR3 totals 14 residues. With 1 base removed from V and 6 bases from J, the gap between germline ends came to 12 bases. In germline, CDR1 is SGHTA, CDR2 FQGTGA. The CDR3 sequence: CASSLKGGVAEAFF. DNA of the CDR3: TGTGCCAGCAGCTTAAAGGGTGGAGTCGCTGAAGCTTTCTTT. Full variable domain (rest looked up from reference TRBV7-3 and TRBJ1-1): GAGVSQTPSNKVTEKGKYVELRCDPISGHTALYWYRQSLGQGPEFLIYFQGTGAADDSGLPNDRFFAVRPEGSVSTLKIQRTERGDSAVYLCASSLKGGVAEAFFGQGTRLTVV.

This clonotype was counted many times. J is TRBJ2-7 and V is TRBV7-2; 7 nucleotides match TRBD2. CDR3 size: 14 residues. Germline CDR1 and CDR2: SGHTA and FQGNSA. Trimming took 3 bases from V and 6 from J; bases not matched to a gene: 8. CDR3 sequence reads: CASSFTRERGEQYF. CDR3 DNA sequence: TGTGCCAGCAGCTTTACGCGGGAGAGAGGCGAGCAGTACTTC.

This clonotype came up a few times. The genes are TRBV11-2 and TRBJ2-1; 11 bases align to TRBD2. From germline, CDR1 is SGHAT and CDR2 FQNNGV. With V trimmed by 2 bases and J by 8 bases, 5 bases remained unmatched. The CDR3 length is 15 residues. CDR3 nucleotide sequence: TGTGCCAGCAGCTTACAGGGACTAGCGGCTGATGAGCAGTTCTTC. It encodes CASSLQGLAADEQFF. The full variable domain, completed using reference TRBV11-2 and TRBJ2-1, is EAGVAQSPRYKIIEKRQSVAFWCNPISGHATLYWYQQILGQGPKLLIQFQNNGVVDDSQLPKDRFSAERLKGVDSTLKIQPAKLEDSAVYLCASSLQGLAADEQFFGPGTRLTVL.

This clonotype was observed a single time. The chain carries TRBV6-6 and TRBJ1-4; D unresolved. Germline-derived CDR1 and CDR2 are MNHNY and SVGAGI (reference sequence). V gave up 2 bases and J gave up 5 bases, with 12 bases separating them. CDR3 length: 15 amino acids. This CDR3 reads CASSYSQGNNEKLFF. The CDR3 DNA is TGTGCCAGCAGTTACAGTCAAGGGAACAATGAAAAACTGTTTTTT.

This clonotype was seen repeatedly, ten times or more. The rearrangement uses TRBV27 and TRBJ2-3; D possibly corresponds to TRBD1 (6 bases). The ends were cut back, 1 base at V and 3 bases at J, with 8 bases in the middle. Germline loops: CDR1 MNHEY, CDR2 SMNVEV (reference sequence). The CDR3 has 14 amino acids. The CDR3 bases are TGTGCCAGCAGTTTATACCAGGGGACAGATACGCAGTATTTT. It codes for CASSLYQGTDTQYF.

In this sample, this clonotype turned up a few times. As DNA, the CDR3 is TGTGCCAGCAGCTTCACTACAGGGGCTGGGGCCAACGTCCTGACTTTC. Encoded protein: CASSFTTGAGANVLTF. The chain combines TRBV11-2 with TRBJ2-6, with TRBD1 identical over 7 bases. CDR3 length: 16 amino acids. Germline CDR1 and CDR2: SGHAT and FQNNGV. The trim removed 3 bases at V and 2 bases at J, leaving 4 bases unmatched.

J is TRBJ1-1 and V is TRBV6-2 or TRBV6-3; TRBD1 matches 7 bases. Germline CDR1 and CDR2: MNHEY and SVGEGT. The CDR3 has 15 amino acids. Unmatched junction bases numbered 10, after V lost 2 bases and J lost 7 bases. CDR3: CASSYQKGQFGEAFF. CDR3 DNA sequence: TGTGCCAGCAGTTACCAAAAGGGACAGTTTGGTGAAGCTTTCTTT.

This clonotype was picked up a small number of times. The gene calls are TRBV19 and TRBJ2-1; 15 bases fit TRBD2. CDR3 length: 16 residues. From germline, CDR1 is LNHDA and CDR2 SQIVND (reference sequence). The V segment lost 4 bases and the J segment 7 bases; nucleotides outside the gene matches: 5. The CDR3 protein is CASSTGLAGGYNEQFF. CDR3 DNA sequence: TGTGCCAGTAGTACGGGACTAGCGGGAGGTTATAATGAGCAGTTCTTC.

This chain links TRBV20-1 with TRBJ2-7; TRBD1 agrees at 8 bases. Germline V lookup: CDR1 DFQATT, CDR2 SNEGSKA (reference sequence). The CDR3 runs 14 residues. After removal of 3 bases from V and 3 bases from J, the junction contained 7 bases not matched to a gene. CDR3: CSASRQGTSYEQYF. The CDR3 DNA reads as TGCAGTGCTAGTAGACAGGGGACAAGCTACGAGCAGTACTTC.

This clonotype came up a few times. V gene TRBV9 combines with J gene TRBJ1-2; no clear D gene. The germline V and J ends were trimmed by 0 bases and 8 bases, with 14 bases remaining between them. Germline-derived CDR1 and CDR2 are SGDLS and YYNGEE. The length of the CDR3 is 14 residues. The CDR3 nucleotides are TGTGCCAGCAGCGTAGAAGGAGGGTCCCCCGGCTACACCTTC. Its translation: CASSVEGGSPGYTF.

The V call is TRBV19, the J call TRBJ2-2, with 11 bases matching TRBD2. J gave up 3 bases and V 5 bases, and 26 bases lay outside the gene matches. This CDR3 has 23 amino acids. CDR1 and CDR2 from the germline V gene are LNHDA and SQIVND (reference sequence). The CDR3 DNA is TGTGCCAGTAGTTCCGCGGGACTAGCGGTTAAGAGTGAACCCCGGGGGGACACCGGGGAGCTGTTTTTT. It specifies CASSSAGLAVKSEPRGDTGELFF.

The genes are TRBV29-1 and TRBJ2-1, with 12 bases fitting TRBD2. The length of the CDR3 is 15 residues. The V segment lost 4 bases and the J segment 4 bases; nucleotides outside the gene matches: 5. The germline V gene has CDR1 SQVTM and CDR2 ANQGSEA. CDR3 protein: CSVVRTSGAYNEQFF. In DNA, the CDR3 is TGCAGCGTTGTTCGGACTAGCGGGGCGTACAATGAGCAGTTCTTC.

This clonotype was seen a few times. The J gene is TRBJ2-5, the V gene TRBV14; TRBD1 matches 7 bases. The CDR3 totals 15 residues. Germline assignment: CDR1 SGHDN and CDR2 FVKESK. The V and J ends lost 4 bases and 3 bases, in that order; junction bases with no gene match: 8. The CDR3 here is CASSLSTGLEETQYF. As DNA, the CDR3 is TGTGCCAGCAGCCTATCGACAGGGTTGGAAGAGACCCAGTACTTC.

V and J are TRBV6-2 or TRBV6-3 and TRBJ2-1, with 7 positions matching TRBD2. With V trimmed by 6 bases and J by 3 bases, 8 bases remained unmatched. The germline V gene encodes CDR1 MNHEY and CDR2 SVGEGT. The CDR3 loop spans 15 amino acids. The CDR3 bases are TGTGCCAGCAGAGAAGCGGGGAGCCGCTACAATGAGCAGTTCTTC. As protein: CASREAGSRYNEQFF.

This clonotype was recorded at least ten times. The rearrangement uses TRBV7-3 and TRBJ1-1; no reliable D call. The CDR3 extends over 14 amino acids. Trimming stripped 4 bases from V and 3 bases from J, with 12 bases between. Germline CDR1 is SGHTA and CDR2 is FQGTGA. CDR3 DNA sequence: TGTGCCAGCAGCTCCTTCGGGTGGGACACTGAAGCTTTCTTT. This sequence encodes CASSSFGWDTEAFF.

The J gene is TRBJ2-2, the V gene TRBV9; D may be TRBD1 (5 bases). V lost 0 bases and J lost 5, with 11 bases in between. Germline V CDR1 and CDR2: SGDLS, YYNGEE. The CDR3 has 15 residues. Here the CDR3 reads CASSVGQPGTGELFF. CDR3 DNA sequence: TGTGCCAGCAGCGTAGGGCAACCAGGGACCGGGGAGCTGTTTTTT. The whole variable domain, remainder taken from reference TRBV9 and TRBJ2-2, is DSGVTQTPKHLITATGQRVTLRCSPRSGDLSVYWYQQSLDQGLQFLIQYYNGEERAKGNILERFSAQQFPDLHSELNLSSLELGDSALYFCASSVGQPGTGELFFGEGSRLTVL.

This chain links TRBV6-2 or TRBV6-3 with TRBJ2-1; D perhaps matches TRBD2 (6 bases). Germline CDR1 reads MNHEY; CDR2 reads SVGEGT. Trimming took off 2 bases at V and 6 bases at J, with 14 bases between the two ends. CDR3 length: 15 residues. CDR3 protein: CASSYVGGGINEQFF. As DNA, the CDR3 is TGTGCCAGCAGTTACGTGGGAGGAGGAATCAATGAGCAGTTCTTC.

CDR3 sequence: CASTSTASNQPQHF. Written as DNA, the CDR3 is TGTGCCAGTACCTCGACAGCTAGCAATCAGCCCCAGCATTTT. The V call is TRBV19, the J call TRBJ1-5, with a possible D match to TRBD1 (5 bases). Germline assignment: CDR1 LNHDA and CDR2 SQIVND (reference sequence). Trimming removed 7 bases from V and 0 bases from J, with 10 bases in between. The CDR3 runs 14 residues.

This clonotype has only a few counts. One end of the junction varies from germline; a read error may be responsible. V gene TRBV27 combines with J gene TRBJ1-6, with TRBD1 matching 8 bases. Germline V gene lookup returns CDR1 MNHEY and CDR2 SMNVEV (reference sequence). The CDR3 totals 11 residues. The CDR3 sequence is CASSSGTGGSF. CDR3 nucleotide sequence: TGTGCCAGCAGCTCCGGGACAGGCGGTTCTTTT.

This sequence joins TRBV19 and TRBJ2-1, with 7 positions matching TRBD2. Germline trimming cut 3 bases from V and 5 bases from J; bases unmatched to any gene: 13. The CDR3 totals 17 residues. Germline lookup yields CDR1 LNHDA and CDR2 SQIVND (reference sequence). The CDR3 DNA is TGTGCCAGTAGTATCATCCGGGGGGTAGCGGGTGACAATGAGCAGTTCTTC. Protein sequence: CASSIIRGVAGDNEQFF.

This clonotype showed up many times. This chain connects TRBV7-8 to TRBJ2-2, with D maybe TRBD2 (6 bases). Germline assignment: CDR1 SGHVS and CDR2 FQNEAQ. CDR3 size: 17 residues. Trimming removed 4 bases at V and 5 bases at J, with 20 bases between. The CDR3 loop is CASSSPGEIALTGELFF. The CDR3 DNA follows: TGTGCCAGCAGCTCCCCGGGGGAAATTGCGTTGACCGGGGAGCTGTTTTTT.

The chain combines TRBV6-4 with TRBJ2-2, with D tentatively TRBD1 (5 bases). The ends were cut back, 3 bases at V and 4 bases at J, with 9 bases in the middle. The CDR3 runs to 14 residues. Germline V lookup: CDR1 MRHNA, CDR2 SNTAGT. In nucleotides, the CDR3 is TGTGCCAGCAGTGATGGACATTCCACCGGGGAGCTGTTTTTT. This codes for CASSDGHSTGELFF.

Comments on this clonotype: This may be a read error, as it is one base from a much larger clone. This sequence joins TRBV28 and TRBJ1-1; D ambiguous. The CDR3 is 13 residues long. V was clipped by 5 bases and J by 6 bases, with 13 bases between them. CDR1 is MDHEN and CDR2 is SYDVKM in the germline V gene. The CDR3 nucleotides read TGTGCCAGCAGTCGACCTGCGACGGCTGAAGCTTTCTTT. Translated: CASSRPATAEAFF.

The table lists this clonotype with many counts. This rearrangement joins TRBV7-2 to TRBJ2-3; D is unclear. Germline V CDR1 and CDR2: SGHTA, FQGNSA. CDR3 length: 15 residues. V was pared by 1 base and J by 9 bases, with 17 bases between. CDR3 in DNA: TGTGCCAGCAGCTTAGAAGCGACATCTAAAGGGACGCAGTATTTT. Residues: CASSLEATSKGTQYF.

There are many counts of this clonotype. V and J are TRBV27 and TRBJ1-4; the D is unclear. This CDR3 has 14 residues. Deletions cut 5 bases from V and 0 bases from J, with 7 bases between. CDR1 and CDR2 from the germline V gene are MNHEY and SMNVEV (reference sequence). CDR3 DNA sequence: TGTGCCAGCAGTCTCCAGTCAACTAATGAAAAACTGTTTTTT. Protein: CASSLQSTNEKLFF.